This TCR beta chain is drawn from a study of cytomegalovirus exposure and HLA in healthy donors. Of note for this clone: Its target is unknown.

With 60 Vbeta and 13 Jbeta primers, the PCR was carried out. Repertoires were generated with immunoSEQ multiplex PCR, while TCRdb's copy carries only in-frame clones and drops some. This repertoire shows 150,000 to 200,000 clones, roughly 72% found once; its top ten account for roughly 1.9%. Germline CDR1 and CDR2: MDHEN and SYDVKM. This CDR3 contains 12 residues. V was cut by 5 bases and J by 4 bases, with 8 bases left in between. Findings of the study overall: About 87% or about 30% of the time was how often most TCR beta V segments were productive, according to an earlier analysis.

This receptor was identified in a woman between 25 and 40 years old in good health and CMV-seropositive. The sequencing sample was made of PBMCs. V gene TRBV28 combines with J gene TRBJ1-1, with D perhaps TRBD1 (5 bases). CDR3 region: CASSTGGTEAFF. The CDR3 DNA follows: TGTGCCAGCAGTACGGGGGGCACTGAAGCTTTCTTT.